The present entry profiles one T cell receptor (beta chain) with its context. It lacks a known antigen. Base qualities are not at hand, and no much larger clone is one base apart. From each donor, a single peripheral blood sample of approximately 120 mL on average was drawn into heparinised tubes. A BD FACSAria II was used to sort naive, central memory, regulatory and stem cell-like memory CD4+ T cells with a panel that included CD45RO, CCR7, CD25, CD127, CD95 and CD27. Purity was above 98% for every sorted population. PBMCs were isolated immediately by Lymphoprep density gradient centrifugation and stained directly without culture. To minimize batch effects, samples were stained and sorted in pairs, one healthy donor with one patient per experiment. This entry belongs to a study of beta chain features in type 1 diabetes (dated by TCRdb to the late 2010s). Context from the whole study: Mean age, gender distribution, total cell number and subset yield did not differ between patients and healthy donors. A total of around 110,000,000 sorted cells were examined across all samples, and RNA yield correlated strongly with the number of cells per subset. Regulatory and stem cell-like memory subsets were isolated from only 8 patients and roughly eight healthy donors, whereas naive and central memory subsets came from all 28 donors. The study compared TCRB repertoires of sorted circulating CD4+ T cell subsets between recently diagnosed type 1 diabetes patients and matched healthy donors. Study-wide findings and limitations: PCR might favor shorter templates, but patient and control samples were amplified and corrected together, so any skew would affect both groups equally. Because the HLA sub-analyses included only small numbers of individuals, any influence of HLA type on TCRB rearrangement was left unresolved. A moderate but significant shortening of TCRB CDR3 length was observed in type 1 diabetes patients in all four CD4+ subsets. Sequencing cDNA rather than genomic DNA could over-represent highly expressing activated cells, although activation and CD3 levels did not differ between groups. The naive, central memory and regulatory TCRB repertoires appeared to resemble one another more closely among patients than among healthy donors. At VDJ recombination sites, patients with type 1 diabetes made fewer insertions and deleted more nucleotides, a pattern implying thymic rearrangement abnormalities.

The entire amount of isolated RNA was reverse transcribed using the High Capacity cDNA Reverse Transcription Kit, so the sequenced TCRB transcripts were expressed ones. Deep immunoSEQ sequencing was performed on naive, central memory and regulatory T cell samples, with an average of about 3.6 million total reads per sample. After sorted cells were lysed in RLT buffer, RNA was extracted with DNase-treated RNeasy Micro or Mini kits, with the choice depending on cell number. Each cell subset was processed on its own to prevent cross-contamination, while patient and healthy donor samples were processed together. The immunoSEQ multiplex PCR was used to amplify TCRB sequences from cDNA, yielding 87-bp fragments that span the CDR3 region. Sequencing of the amplicons was done on the Illumina HiSeq platform. The paper's processing steps were these. Synthetic template baselines were used to correct PCR bias computationally, reads within Hamming distance 2 were collapsed together, and singletons that could not be merged were discarded. Reads were aligned to IMGT to assign V, D and J genes, CDR3 length, and insertions or deletions at six rearrangement sites. Within each subset, clonotype counts were normalized to sorted cell number, after which true diversity and Gini coefficients were computed with the tcR R package. Repertoire sharing was quantified using the overlap coefficient calculated on TCRB nucleotide sequences. Out-of-frame TCRB sequences from naive cells were analyzed as a proxy for the pre-selection repertoire. The table comes from immuneACCESS by way of TCRdb, which keeps in-frame sequences with V and J called. Part of the clones is missing from these tables; in studies checked, under half for an unresolved V gene and the rest for unknown reasons. Clonal size and the V and J genes are those of that table, whereas D and trimming came from the DNA. This sample is represented by around 710,000 clones; around 12% of them were singletons. Roughly 0.11% of the sample is taken by the ten largest.

The germline V gene yields SNHLY for CDR1 and FYNNEI for CDR2. Reading from cysteine to phenylalanine, the CDR3 counts 12 amino acids. Only the CDR3 part of the read is kept: 36 bases, read in frame from the first base. V is reduced by 4 bases and J by 7 bases, leaving a spacing of 11 bases between them. The receptor was derived from a man aged 25 to 40 with type 1 diabetes. Input material: naive CD4+ T cells from blood. This sample's cell subset or site label indicates: true naive CD4+ T cells. The chain employs TRBV2 and TRBJ2-7, with no confidently assigned D gene. The CDR3 reads as follows: CASSGVPGEQYF. The sequenced DNA is TGTGCCAGCAGTGGAGTCCCGGGTGAGCAGTACTTC.